Listed below are T cell receptor beta chains from one sample, sequenced in a study of T cells in Graves' hyperthyroidism and ophthalmopathy. TCRdb re-analysed the multiplex PCR reads in MiXCR, keeping a single row per CDR3 protein. Of hundreds of thousands of distinct CDR3 sequences listed, roughly 14% are singletons. The material sequenced was blood. Receptors originate from a young man with Graves' ophthalmopathy. Both conserved end residues are part of each CDR3. Fields, in order: clone size, J gene, D gene, V gene, CDR3 length, CDR3 protein, CDR3 DNA. D genes are given only for firm matches. A clone size is listed for some rows: how often the clone was seen (once, few, many), or a class if it is expanded.

many | TRBJ2-1 | . | TRBV5-1 | 15 | CASSQGRTSYNEQFF | TGCGCCAGCAGCCAAGGACGGACTTCCTACAATGAGCAGTTCTTC
. | TRBJ2-3 | TRBD2 | TRBV10-3 | 14 | CAISVSGGADTQYF | TGTGCCATCAGTGTAAGCGGGGGGGCAGATACGCAGTATTTT
many | TRBJ2-1 | . | TRBV27 | 16 | CASSGITGNKYNEQFF | TGTGCCAGCAGTGGAATAACAGGGAACAAGTACAATGAGCAGTTCTTC
. | TRBJ2-3 | . | TRBV7-6 | 15 | CASSLAWQDTDTQYF | TGTGCCAGCAGCTTAGCCTGGCAGGACACAGATACGCAGTATTTT
. | TRBJ2-5 | . | TRBV4-1 | 11 | CASSQLGTQYF | TGCGCCAGCAGCCAATTAGGGACCCAGTACTTC
few | TRBJ2-2 | TRBD2 | TRBV7-3 | 14 | CASSVGLDAGELFF | TGTGCCAGCAGCGTCGGACTAGATGCCGGGGAGCTGTTTTTT
many | TRBJ2-3 | . | TRBV5-1 | 15 | CASSWPREPTDTQYF | TGCGCCAGCAGCTGGCCCCGGGAGCCCACAGATACGCAGTATTTT
many | TRBJ2-1 | . | TRBV14 | 15 | CASSQDFGSYNEQFF | TGTGCCAGCAGCCAAGATTTTGGATCCTACAATGAGCAGTTCTTC
few | TRBJ1-2 | . | TRBV6-1 | 15 | CASRSPTGSNYGYTF | TGTGCCAGCAGGTCTCCAACAGGGTCTAACTATGGCTACACCTTC
. | TRBJ2-5 | . | TRBV6-1 | 14 | CASKGSSYQETQYF | TGTGCCAGCAAGGGGTCTTCGTACCAAGAGACCCAGTACTTC
many | TRBJ2-5 | TRBD2 | TRBV5-5 | 17 | CASSSVGSGGPMRTQYF | TGTGCCAGCAGCTCCGTAGGTAGCGGGGGCCCTATGAGGACCCAGTACTTC
. | TRBJ2-4 | . | TRBV6-5 | 17 | CASSYDRFWRAKNIQYF | TGTGCCAGCAGTTACGATCGGTTTTGGCGAGCCAAAAACATTCAGTACTTC
many | TRBJ1-1 | . | TRBV30 | 13 | CAWDTGGGPEAFF | TGTGCCTGGGACACGGGTGGAGGGCCTGAAGCTTTCTTT
many | TRBJ2-1 | . | TRBV5-8 | 13 | CASSRTIMREQFF | TGTGCCAGCAGTCGGACCATAATGCGTGAGCAGTTCTTC
many | TRBJ2-3 | TRBD2 | TRBV6-1 | 13 | CAGSGGATDTQYF | TGTGCCGGCAGCGGGGGGGCTACAGATACGCAGTATTTT
many | TRBJ2-5 | . | TRBV5-5 | 15 | CASSPRQVAKETQYF | TGTGCCAGCAGCCCACGACAGGTAGCCAAAGAGACCCAGTACTTC
many | TRBJ2-3 | TRBD2 | TRBV5-1 | 15 | CASSFSGRVADTQYF | TGCGCCAGCAGCTTTAGCGGGAGGGTTGCAGATACGCAGTATTTT
. | TRBJ1-1 | . | TRBV19 | 13 | CASSIGRNAEAFF | TGTGCCAGTAGTATAGGACGGAACGCTGAAGCTTTCTTT
many | TRBJ1-1 | . | TRBV27 | 13 | CASSLGLFTEAFF | TGTGCCAGCAGTTTAGGGCTTTTCACTGAAGCTTTCTTT
many | TRBJ2-1 | . | TRBV5-6 | 13 | CASSLWSVVWQFF | TGTGCCAGCAGCTTGTGGTCAGTTGTTTGGCAGTTCTTC
. | TRBJ2-5 | . | TRBV19 | 15 | CASSIVELQTETQYF | TGTGCCAGTAGTATAGTGGAACTCCAGACGGAGACCCAGTACTTC
many | TRBJ1-1 | . | TRBV7-8 | 14 | CASSSQRGGTEAFF | TGTGCCAGCAGCTCCCAAAGGGGAGGCACTGAAGCTTTCTTT
many | TRBJ2-7 | . | TRBV6-6 | 15 | CASSYQTSSSYEQYF | TGTGCCAGCAGTTACCAGACGTCTAGCTCCTACGAGCAGTACTTC
many | TRBJ2-4 | . | TRBV7-9 | 16 | CASSLVSGAAKNIQYF | TGTGCCAGCAGCTTAGTATCGGGGGCGGCCAAAAACATTCAGTACTTC
medium-sized | TRBJ2-3 | TRBD2 | TRBV3-1 | 15 | CASSQGSGDTDTQYF | TGTGCCAGCAGCCAAGGGAGCGGGGACACAGATACGCAGTATTTT
many | TRBJ1-2 | . | TRBV7-6 | 13 | CASSPPHNYGYTF | TGTGCCAGCAGCCCCCCCCATAACTATGGCTACACCTTC
. | TRBJ2-7 | TRBD1 | TRBV24-1 | 15 | CATSAPNRGTYEQYF | TGTGCCACCAGTGCTCCCAACAGGGGGACCTACGAGCAGTACTTC
. | TRBJ1-5 | . | TRBV12-5 | 15 | CASGGPRYSNQPQHF | TGTGCTAGTGGTGGACCGCGATATAGCAATCAGCCCCAGCATTTT
many | TRBJ2-5 | . | TRBV10-3 | 13 | CAISESGAETQYF | TGTGCCATCAGTGAGTCCGGGGCAGAGACCCAGTACTTC
many | TRBJ2-3 | . | TRBV29-1 | 14 | CSTRGGEGTDTQYF | TGCAGCACCCGGGGCGGTGAGGGCACAGATACGCAGTATTTT
. | TRBJ2-7 | TRBD1 | TRBV20-1 | 14 | CSARDPGQGDEQYF | TGCAGTGCTAGAGATCCGGGACAGGGGGACGAGCAGTACTTC
few | TRBJ2-1 | TRBD2 | TRBV19 | 19 | CASSISLGLAGVGHNEQFF | TGTGCCAGTAGTATCAGTCTCGGACTAGCGGGAGTTGGACACAATGAGCAGTTCTTC
. | TRBJ2-7 | TRBD2 | TRBV3-1 | 17 | CASSLESGLAVAYEQYF | TGTGCTAGCAGCCTAGAATCTGGACTAGCGGTCGCCTACGAGCAGTACTTC
many | TRBJ2-5 | . | TRBV20-1 | 14 | CSARGGAAQETQYF | TGCAGTGCTAGAGGGGGCGCAGCCCAAGAGACCCAGTACTTC
few | TRBJ2-5 | . | TRBV24-1 | 14 | CATAPNRARETQYF | TGTGCCACCGCTCCAAACAGGGCTAGGGAGACCCAGTACTTC
. | TRBJ1-4 | TRBD1 | TRBV15 | 13 | CAIGGDRGEKLFF | TGTGCCATCGGAGGGGACAGGGGCGAAAAACTGTTTTTT